The sequence of this TCR beta chain was determined in a study of blood T cells in healthy people across ages. Study results and limitations: Whereas aged donors had fewer naive CD4+ cells, long-lived donors had more of them and higher diversity.

The V gene lost 0 bases and the J gene lost 4 bases, with 12 bases spanning the gap. From germline, CDR1 is MNHNY and CDR2 SVGAGI (reference sequence). There are 15 residues in the CDR3. This clonotype came up a few times. Its target is unknown. Together with a sample-barcoded 5' primer, a J-beta primer mix was included in a second PCR lasting about 7 to 11 cycles. TCRdb analysed the 5' RACE reads with MiXCR anew, one entry per CDR3 protein. The top ten hold around 7.7% of the sample, which has 1.5 million to 2 million distinct CDR3 sequences, 28% seen once. Sample: blood. The chain joins TRBV6-6 to TRBJ1-1; TRBD1 is a possible D gene (5 bases). The TCR was taken from a woman aged 25 to 39 in good health. The CDR3 region is CASSYSIAGTTEAFF. CDR3 DNA: TGTGCCAGCAGTTACTCGATTGCAGGGACCACTGAAGCTTTCTTT.